These 10 T cell receptor beta chains were all obtained from the same sample, sequenced in a study of regulatory T cells in long-lasting Graves disease. CDR3-region Arm-PCR and iRepertoire HTBI primers produced the TCR beta libraries. A single record per CDR3 protein comes from TCRdb applying MiXCR to the multiplex PCR reads. This sample yields about 540,000 distinct CDR3 sequences, of which about 13% are seen a single time; about 10% belongs to the top ten. Time point noted: newly diagnosed GD, antithyroid drugs for less than 3 months. Researchers made the TCR library from RNA that was extracted from PBMCs. In addition, the sample was reused for a study of T cells in Graves' hyperthyroidism and ophthalmopathy.

This sample comprised peripheral blood mononuclear cells (PBMCs), obtained at new diagnosis, from a patient treated with antithyroid drugs. These receptors were collected from a man aged 25-40 years with Graves disease.

The gene calls are TRBV10-3 and TRBJ1-2; no reliable D call. The V gene's germline CDR1 is ENHRY and CDR2 SYGVKD. The CDR3 extends over 17 amino acids. Trimming removed 0 bases from V and 3 bases from J, with 17 bases in between. The DNA of the CDR3 is TGTGCCATCAGTGAGTCCTCGGTGTCAGCTCTTGACTATGGCTACACCTTC. Amino acids: CAISESSVSALDYGYTF.

There are many counts of this clonotype. The chain carries TRBV11-2 and TRBJ2-7; 12 bases map to TRBD2. V lost 4 bases and J lost 2; bases outside the gene matches: 6. CDR1 and CDR2 (germline): SGHAT, FQNNGV. CDR3 length: 16 residues. CDR3 nucleotide sequence: TGTGCCAGCAGCTCCCGAGGACTAGCGGGACCCTACGAGCAGTACTTC. It is translated as CASSSRGLAGPYEQYF.

This clonotype showed up many times. The chain is built from TRBV30 and TRBJ2-5; 7 bases agree with TRBD1. The V segment lost 0 bases and the J segment 3 bases; nucleotides outside the gene matches: 4. This CDR3 has 14 amino acids. Germline V lookup: CDR1 GTSNPN, CDR2 SVGIG (reference sequence). The DNA of the CDR3 is TGTGCCTGGAGTGTGGGACAGCCTAAAGAGACCCAGTACTTC. It is translated as CAWSVGQPKETQYF.

The CDR3 region is CSARASWDRGPGELFF. CDR3 DNA: TGCAGTGCTAGAGCTAGTTGGGACAGGGGGCCCGGGGAGCTGTTTTTT. The rearrangement uses TRBV20-1 and TRBJ2-2; 12 positions match TRBD1. The germline V gene has CDR1 DFQATT and CDR2 SNEGSKA (reference sequence). The trim removed 1 base at V and 6 bases at J, leaving 6 bases unmatched. The CDR3 extends over 16 amino acids.

This clonotype was detected a few times. V is TRBV4-1 and J is TRBJ1-1, with D maybe TRBD1 (5 bases). CDR3 length: 18 amino acids. Deletions cut 1 base from V and 3 bases from J, with 21 bases between. CDR1 is MGHRA, CDR2 YSYEKL, per germline. The DNA of the CDR3 is TGCGCCAGCAGCCAAGTAAGGTGGGGGGGGAACCGAGACACTGAAGCTTTCTTT. Translation: CASSQVRWGGNRDTEAFF.

This clonotype came up many times. The genes are TRBV2 and TRBJ2-4; TRBD1 is a possible D gene (6 bases). Trimming pared 0 bases from V and 11 bases from J, leaving 17 bases between. This CDR3 is 15 amino acids long. Germline-derived CDR1 and CDR2 are SNHLY and FYNNEI. DNA for the CDR3: TGTGCCAGCAGTGAAGCGCGAGGGACACCCCATCTTCAGTACTTC. Translated, it gives CASSEARGTPHLQYF. The full variable domain, rest sourced from reference TRBV2 and TRBJ2-4, is EPEVTQTPSHQVTQMGQEVILRCVPISNHLYFYWYRQILGQKVEFLVSFYNNEISEKSEIFDDQFSVERPDGSNFTLKIRSTKLEDSAMYFCASSEARGTPHLQYFGAGTRLSVL.

The sample holds a few counts of this clonotype. The rearrangement links TRBV19 to TRBJ2-1; D not certain. V was clipped by 1 base and J by 4 bases, with 5 bases between them. Germline lookup yields CDR1 LNHDA and CDR2 SQIVND (reference sequence). The CDR3 length is 13 residues. The CDR3 nucleotides are TGTGCCAGTAGTATAGGGAGATACAATGAGCAGTTCTTC. Amino acid sequence: CASSIGRYNEQFF.

This clonotype was recorded many times. The V gene is TRBV7-9, the J gene TRBJ1-5, with 7 bases matching TRBD1. The V gene end was trimmed by 3 bases and the J gene end by 4 bases; junction bases not matched to a gene: 9. This CDR3 has 16 amino acids. Germline V gene data show CDR1 as SEHNR and CDR2 as FQNEAQ (reference sequence). CDR3 in DNA: TGTGCCAGCAGCTTTGGAAGGGGGCGAGGAAATCAGCCCCAGCATTTT. Translating it yields CASSFGRGRGNQPQHF.

This clonotype was observed a handful of times. The chain is built from TRBV7-9 and TRBJ2-1, with D unclear. In germline, CDR1 is SEHNR, CDR2 FQNEAQ (reference sequence). CDR3 size: 12 residues. V gave up 2 bases and J gave up 8 bases, with 7 bases separating them. The DNA for the CDR3 is TGTGCCAGCAGCTTATTAATCGATGAGCAGTTCTTC. Its translation: CASSLLIDEQFF.

Note on this clonotype: The conserved phenylalanine or tryptophan normally closing the CDR3 is absent here, so this likely arose from a read error. The DNA is left out, because the CDR3 cannot be placed on it with certainty; the CDR3 is given as TCRdb lists it. V and J are TRBV20-1 and TRBJ2-7; TRBD1 is the table's D call, not checked against the DNA. Counting both end residues, the CDR3 totals 11 amino acids. Germline V gene lookup returns CDR1 DFQATT and CDR2 SNEGSKA (reference sequence). CDR3 sequence: CSAGPQGIEYS.